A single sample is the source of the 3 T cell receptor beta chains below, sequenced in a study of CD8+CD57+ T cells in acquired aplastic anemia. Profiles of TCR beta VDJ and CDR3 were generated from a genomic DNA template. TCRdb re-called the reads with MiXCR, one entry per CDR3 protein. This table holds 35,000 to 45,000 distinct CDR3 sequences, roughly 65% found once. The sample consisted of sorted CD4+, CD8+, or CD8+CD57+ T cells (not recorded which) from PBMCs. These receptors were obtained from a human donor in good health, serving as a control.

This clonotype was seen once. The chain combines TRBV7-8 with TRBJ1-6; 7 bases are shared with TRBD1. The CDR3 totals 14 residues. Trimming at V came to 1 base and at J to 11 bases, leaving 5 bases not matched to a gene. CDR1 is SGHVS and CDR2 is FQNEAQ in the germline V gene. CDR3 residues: CASSLEQGGTPLHF. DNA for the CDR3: TGTGCCAGCAGCTTAGAGCAGGGGGGCACACCCCTCCACTTT.

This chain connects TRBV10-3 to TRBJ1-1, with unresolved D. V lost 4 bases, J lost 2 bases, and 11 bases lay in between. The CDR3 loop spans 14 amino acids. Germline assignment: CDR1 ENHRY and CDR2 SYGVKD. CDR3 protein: CAISAIGVNTEAFF. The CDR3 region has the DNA TGTGCCATCAGTGCGATCGGGGTAAACACTGAAGCTTTCTTT.

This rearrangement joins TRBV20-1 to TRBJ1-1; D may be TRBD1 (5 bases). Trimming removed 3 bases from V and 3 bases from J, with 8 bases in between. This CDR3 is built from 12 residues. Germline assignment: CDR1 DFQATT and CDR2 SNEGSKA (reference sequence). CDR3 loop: CSASLGDTEAFF. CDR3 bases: TGCAGTGCTAGTCTGGGGGACACTGAAGCTTTCTTT.